A selection of T cell receptor beta chains follows, all from one sample in a study of cytomegalovirus exposure and HLA in healthy donors. The table came from immunoSEQ multiplex PCR; TCRdb's copy has only in-frame clones and leaves some out. The data contain over 100,000 clones, roughly 73% of them seen just once; the ten biggest clones take up nearly 0.9%. The sample was PBMCs. These receptors came from a woman in her 30s in good health and CMV-seronegative. Both conserved end residues are part of each CDR3. D genes are given only for firm matches. Some rows have no size entry. The others give once, few or many, or a class for an expanded clone.

j_call: TRBJ1-4
v_call: TRBV2
d_call: TRBD1
clone_size: -
cdr3_nt: TGTGCCAGCAGTTTTAATGGACAGGGTACTGAAAAACTGTTTTTT
cdr3_aa: CASSFNGQGTEKLFF

j_call: TRBJ1-2
v_call: TRBV2
d_call: TRBD1
clone_size: -
cdr3_nt: TGTGCCAGCAGTGCAACCGGGACAGTGGGTGGCTACACCTTC
cdr3_aa: CASSATGTVGGYTF

j_call: TRBJ2-7
v_call: TRBV6-1
d_call: TRBD2
clone_size: -
cdr3_nt: TGTGCCAGTTTACCAGCGCAGGCGGGGGCCTACGAGCAGTACTTC
cdr3_aa: CASLPAQAGAYEQYF

j_call: TRBJ1-1
v_call: TRBV5-1
d_call: TRBD1
clone_size: -
cdr3_nt: TGCGCCAGCTTACTCGACAGGGAGGATGGGTTCGGAACTGAAGCTTTCTTT
cdr3_aa: CASLLDREDGFGTEAFF

j_call: TRBJ2-6
v_call: TRBV25-1
d_call: -
clone_size: -
cdr3_nt: TGTGCCAGCAGTGAGGGGCCCTCTGGGGCCAACGTCCTGACTTTC
cdr3_aa: CASSEGPSGANVLTF

j_call: TRBJ2-7
v_call: TRBV7-9
d_call: TRBD1
clone_size: -
cdr3_nt: TGTGCCAGCAGTGGACAGGGCTACGAGCAGTACTTC
cdr3_aa: CASSGQGYEQYF

j_call: TRBJ2-7
v_call: TRBV30
d_call: -
clone_size: few
cdr3_nt: TGTGCCTGGAGTGTACCTCAGGGAATGCGGTTCCACGAGCAGTACTTC
cdr3_aa: CAWSVPQGMRFHEQYF

j_call: TRBJ1-2
v_call: TRBV6-6
d_call: -
clone_size: -
cdr3_nt: TGTGCCAGCACCTACCTTATAAACTATGGCTACACCTTC
cdr3_aa: CASTYLINYGYTF

j_call: TRBJ1-2
v_call: TRBV6-5
d_call: TRBD1
clone_size: -
cdr3_nt: TGTGCCAGCAGTTACTCTGGGACAGGACACATAGATGGCTACACCTTC
cdr3_aa: CASSYSGTGHIDGYTF

j_call: TRBJ2-1
v_call: TRBV9
d_call: -
clone_size: few
cdr3_nt: TGTGCCAGCGGATTAGGGGGGGAAAATGAGCAGTTCTTC
cdr3_aa: CASGLGGENEQFF

j_call: TRBJ1-2
v_call: TRBV6-5
d_call: TRBD1
clone_size: -
cdr3_nt: TGTGCCAGCAGGACCCCGGGACAGGGGGTTGGCTACACCTTC
cdr3_aa: CASRTPGQGVGYTF

j_call: TRBJ2-1
v_call: TRBV5-1
d_call: -
clone_size: -
cdr3_nt: TGCGCCAGCAGCTTGACCACAGGGACAAACTCCTACAATGAGCAGTTCTTC
cdr3_aa: CASSLTTGTNSYNEQFF

j_call: TRBJ1-3
v_call: TRBV7-9
d_call: -
clone_size: -
cdr3_nt: TGTGCCAGCAGCTTAGCCAGATCTGGAAACACCATATATTTT
cdr3_aa: CASSLARSGNTIYF

j_call: TRBJ1-4
v_call: TRBV6-6
d_call: -
clone_size: -
cdr3_nt: TGTGCCAGCAGTCAACTACATGCAACTAATGAAAAACTGTTTTTT
cdr3_aa: CASSQLHATNEKLFF